Below, 5 T cell receptor beta chains from the same sample are listed, as sequenced in a study of shared clonotypes between healthy human individuals. This table comes from immunoSEQ multiplex PCR, and its TCRdb copy is limited to in-frame clones, with some not included. In the table there are some 2,100,000 clones, roughly 91% of which are singletons. CD45RO-negative CD8 cells positively selected for CCR7 made up the naive population, which excluded terminally differentiated effector memory CD45RA+ cells. Source material: naive CD8+ T cells from PBMCs. All receptors come from a man between 18 and 35 years old in good health. Some clones in this sample may be carry-over from other donors' samples.

The genes are TRBV10-2 and TRBJ1-1; 7 bases are a match to TRBD1. Trimming took 6 bases from V and 4 from J; bases not matched to a gene: 8. Germline V gene lookup returns CDR1 WSHSY and CDR2 SAAADI. This CDR3 region has 14 residues. The CDR3 spells CASRRQGEATEAFF. The CDR3 DNA reads TGCGCCAGCAGGCGACAGGGTGAGGCCACTGAAGCTTTCTTT.

The gene calls are TRBV18 and TRBJ1-1; 9 bases match TRBD1. Looked up from germline, CDR1 is KGHSH and CDR2 is LQKENI. V dropped 6 bases and J dropped 5; count of bases not matched to a gene: 16. This CDR3 is 17 amino acids long. CDR3 sequence reads: CASSSPSLTGGWTEAFF. The CDR3 DNA sequence: TGTGCCAGCTCTAGTCCTTCTCTGACAGGGGGTTGGACTGAAGCTTTCTTT.

The V call is TRBV5-6, the J call TRBJ1-1; unclear D gene. V lost 0 bases and J lost 5, with 11 bases in between. Germline loops: CDR1 SGHDT, CDR2 YYEEEE. The CDR3 has 14 amino acids. The CDR3 is CASSLGRRETEAFF. As DNA, the CDR3 is TGTGCCAGCAGCTTGGGACGAAGGGAAACTGAAGCTTTCTTT. Drawing the rest from reference TRBV5-6 and TRBJ1-1, the complete variable domain is DAGVTQSPTHLIKTRGQQVTLRCSPKSGHDTVSWYQQALGQGPQFIFQYYEEEERQRGNFPDRFSGHQFPNYSSELNVNALLLGDSALYLCASSLGRRETEAFFGQGTRLTVV.

The rearrangement joins TRBV27 to TRBJ1-2; the match to TRBD1 covers 9 bases. Trimming took 5 bases from V and 2 from J; bases not matched to a gene: 12. CDR1 MNHEY and CDR2 SMNVEV come from the germline V gene (reference sequence). The CDR3 is 17 amino acids. The chain's CDR3 is CASSPLGGQGSNYGYTF. The DNA of the CDR3 is TGTGCCAGCAGTCCCTTAGGGGGACAGGGCTCGAACTATGGCTACACCTTC.

The J gene is TRBJ2-1, the V gene TRBV28; D not certain. The CDR3 covers 13 residues. Trimming removed 2 bases at V and 9 bases at J, with 11 bases between. Germline V gives CDR1 MDHEN, CDR2 SYDVKM. CDR3 amino acids: CASSLIYVREQFF. DNA for the CDR3: TGTGCCAGCAGTTTAATCTACGTGCGTGAGCAGTTCTTC.